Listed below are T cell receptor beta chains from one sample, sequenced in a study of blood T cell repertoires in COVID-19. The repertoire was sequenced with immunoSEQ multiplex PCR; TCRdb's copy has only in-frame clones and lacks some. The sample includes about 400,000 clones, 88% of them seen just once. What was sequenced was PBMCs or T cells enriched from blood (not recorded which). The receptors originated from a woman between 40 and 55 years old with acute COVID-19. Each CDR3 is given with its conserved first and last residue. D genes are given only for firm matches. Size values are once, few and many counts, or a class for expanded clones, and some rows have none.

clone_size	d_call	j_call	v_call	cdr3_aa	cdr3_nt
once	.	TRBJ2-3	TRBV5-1	CASSLHTTLSTDTQYF	TGCGCCAGCAGCTTACACACTACCCTTAGCACAGATACGCAGTATTTT
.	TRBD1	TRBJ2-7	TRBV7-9	CASSFSGTERYEQYF	TGTGCCAGCAGCTTCTCCGGGACAGAACGCTACGAGCAGTACTTC
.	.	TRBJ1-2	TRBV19	CASSVQGNDYGYTF	TGTGCCAGTAGTGTTCAGGGGAACGACTATGGCTACACCTTC
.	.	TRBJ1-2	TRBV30	CAQTEAYGYTF	TGTGCCCAGACAGAGGCCTATGGCTACACCTTC
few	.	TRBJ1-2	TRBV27	CASSRRVTQANYGYTF	TGTGCCAGCAGCCGAAGAGTAACCCAGGCTAACTATGGCTACACCTTC
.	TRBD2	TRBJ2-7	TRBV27	CASSRGTGGSYEQYF	TGTGCCAGCAGTCGTGGGACGGGGGGTTCCTACGAGCAGTACTTC
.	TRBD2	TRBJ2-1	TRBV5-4	CASYLAGLGTSNEQFF	TGTGCCAGCTACCTAGCGGGACTAGGGACAAGCAATGAGCAGTTCTTC
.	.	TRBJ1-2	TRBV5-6	CASKAWQGQGYTF	TGTGCCAGTAAAGCGTGGCAGGGGCAAGGCTACACCTTC
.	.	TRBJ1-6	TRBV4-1	CASSQGAPGAVGGSHSPLHF	TGCGCCAGCAGCCAAGGGGCCCCAGGGGCGGTAGGTGGTTCTCATTCACCCCTCCACTTT
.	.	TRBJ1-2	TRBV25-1	CASSVGQGRGYTF	TGTGCCAGCAGTGTAGGGCAGGGCCGGGGCTACACCTTC
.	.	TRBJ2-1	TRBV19	CASSIFAQAYYNEQFF	TGTGCCAGTAGTATATTCGCGCAGGCCTACTACAATGAGCAGTTCTTC
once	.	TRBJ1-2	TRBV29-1	CSVTAGGFYGYTF	TGCAGCGTGACCGCCGGGGGGTTTTATGGCTACACCTTC
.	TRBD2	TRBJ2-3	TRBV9	CASSVAPGGKDTQYF	TGTGCCAGCAGCGTAGCTCCGGGGGGTAAGGATACGCAGTATTTT
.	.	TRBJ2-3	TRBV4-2	CASSQVGGSSTDTQYF	TGTGCCAGCAGCCAAGTGGGCGGGTCTAGCACAGATACGCAGTATTTT
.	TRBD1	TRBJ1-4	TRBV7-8	CASSLQVKQGVFGGRGEKLFF	TGTGCCAGCAGCTTACAGGTGAAACAGGGGGTATTCGGCGGGCGCGGAGAAAAACTGTTTTTT
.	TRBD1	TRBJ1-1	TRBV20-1	CSARGTGFAFF	TGCAGTGCTAGAGGGACAGGGTTTGCTTTCTTT
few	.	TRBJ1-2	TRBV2	CASRVRALEGYTF	TGTGCCAGCAGGGTCAGGGCCCTGGAGGGCTACACCTTC
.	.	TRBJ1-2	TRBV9	CASSPGTKANGYTF	TGTGCCAGCAGCCCCGGGACAAAGGCCAACGGCTACACCTTC
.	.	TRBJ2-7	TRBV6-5	CATISKDSYYEQYF	TGTGCCACCATTTCTAAAGACAGCTACTACGAGCAGTACTTC
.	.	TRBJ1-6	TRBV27	CASSSTGMNSPLHF	TGTGCCAGCAGTTCCACAGGGATGAATTCACCCCTCCACTTT
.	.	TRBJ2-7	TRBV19	CASCRSGSASYEQYF	TGTGCCAGTTGTAGATCCGGGAGTGCGTCCTACGAGCAGTACTTC
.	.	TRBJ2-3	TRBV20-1	CSASLRVGGADTQYF	TGCAGTGCTAGTCTTAGGGTAGGGGGAGCAGATACGCAGTATTTT
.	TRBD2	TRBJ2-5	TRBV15	CATSSGLAGGKETQYF	TGTGCCACCAGCAGCGGCTTAGCGGGGGGCAAAGAGACCCAGTACTTC
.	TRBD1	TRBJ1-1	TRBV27	CASSPGQGAFF	TGTGCCAGCAGTCCGGGACAGGGAGCTTTCTTT
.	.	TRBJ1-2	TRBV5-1	CASSLDPRDSYGYTF	TGCGCCAGCAGCTTGGATCCCAGGGATAGCTATGGCTACACCTTC
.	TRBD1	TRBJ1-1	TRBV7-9	CASSLVRTGNTEAFF	TGTGCCAGCAGCTTAGTTAGGACAGGTAACACTGAAGCTTTCTTT
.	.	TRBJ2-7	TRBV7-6	CASSLIPGEQYF	TGTGCCAGCAGCTTAATCCCCGGCGAGCAGTACTTC
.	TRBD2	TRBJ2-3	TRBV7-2	CASSLAGGSTTQYF	TGTGCCAGCAGCTTGGCGGGGGGGTCGACTACGCAGTATTTT
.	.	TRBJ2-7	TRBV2	CASSKGRGSYEQYF	TGTGCCAGCAGCAAGGGAAGGGGTTCCTACGAGCAGTACTTC
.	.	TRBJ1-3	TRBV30	CAWSGQGRNTIYF	TGTGCCTGGAGTGGGCAGGGGCGAAACACCATATATTTT
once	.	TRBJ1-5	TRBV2	CASSEARGAGQPQHF	TGTGCCAGCAGTGAAGCGCGGGGGGCGGGTCAGCCCCAGCATTTT